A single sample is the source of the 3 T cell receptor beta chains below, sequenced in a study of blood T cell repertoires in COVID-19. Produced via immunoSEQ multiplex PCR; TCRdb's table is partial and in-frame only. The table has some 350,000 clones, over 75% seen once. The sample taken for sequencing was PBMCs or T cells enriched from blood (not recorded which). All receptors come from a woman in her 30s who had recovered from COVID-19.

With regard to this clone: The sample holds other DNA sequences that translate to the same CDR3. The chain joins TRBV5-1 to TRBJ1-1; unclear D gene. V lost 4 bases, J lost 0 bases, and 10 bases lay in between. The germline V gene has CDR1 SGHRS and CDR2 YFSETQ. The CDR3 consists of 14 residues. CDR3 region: CASSLDGLNTEAFF. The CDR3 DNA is TGCGCCAGCAGCCTGGACGGGTTGAACACTGAAGCTTTCTTT.

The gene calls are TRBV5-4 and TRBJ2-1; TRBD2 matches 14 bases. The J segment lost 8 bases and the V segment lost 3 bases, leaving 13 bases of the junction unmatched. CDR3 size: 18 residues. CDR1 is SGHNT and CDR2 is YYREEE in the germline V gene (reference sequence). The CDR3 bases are TGTGCCAGCAGCTCTGGTCCTCTGCCGGGACTAGCGGGAGATGAGCAGTTCTTC. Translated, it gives CASSSGPLPGLAGDEQFF.

In DNA, the CDR3 is TGTGCCAGCAGCTTAGTAATCGGAGCTAATGAAAAACTGTTTTTT. Its protein is CASSLVIGANEKLFF. The chain uses TRBV7-6 and TRBJ1-4; D gene unclear. Germline values: CDR1 SGHVS, CDR2 FNYEAQ. The CDR3 spans 15 residues. The V and J ends lost 1 base and 3 bases respectively, with 9 bases between them.